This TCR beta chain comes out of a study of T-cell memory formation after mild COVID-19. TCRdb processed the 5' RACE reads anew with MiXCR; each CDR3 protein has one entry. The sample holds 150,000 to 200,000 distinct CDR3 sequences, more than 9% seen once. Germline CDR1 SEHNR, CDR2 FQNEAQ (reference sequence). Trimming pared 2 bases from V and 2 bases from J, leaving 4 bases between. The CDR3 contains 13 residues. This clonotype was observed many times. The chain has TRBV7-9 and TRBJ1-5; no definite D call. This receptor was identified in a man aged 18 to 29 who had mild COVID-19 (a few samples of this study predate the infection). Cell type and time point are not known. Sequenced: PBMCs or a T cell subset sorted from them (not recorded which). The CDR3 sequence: CASSLSRNQPQHF. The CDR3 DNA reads TGTGCCAGCAGCTTATCACGCAATCAGCCCCAGCATTTT.